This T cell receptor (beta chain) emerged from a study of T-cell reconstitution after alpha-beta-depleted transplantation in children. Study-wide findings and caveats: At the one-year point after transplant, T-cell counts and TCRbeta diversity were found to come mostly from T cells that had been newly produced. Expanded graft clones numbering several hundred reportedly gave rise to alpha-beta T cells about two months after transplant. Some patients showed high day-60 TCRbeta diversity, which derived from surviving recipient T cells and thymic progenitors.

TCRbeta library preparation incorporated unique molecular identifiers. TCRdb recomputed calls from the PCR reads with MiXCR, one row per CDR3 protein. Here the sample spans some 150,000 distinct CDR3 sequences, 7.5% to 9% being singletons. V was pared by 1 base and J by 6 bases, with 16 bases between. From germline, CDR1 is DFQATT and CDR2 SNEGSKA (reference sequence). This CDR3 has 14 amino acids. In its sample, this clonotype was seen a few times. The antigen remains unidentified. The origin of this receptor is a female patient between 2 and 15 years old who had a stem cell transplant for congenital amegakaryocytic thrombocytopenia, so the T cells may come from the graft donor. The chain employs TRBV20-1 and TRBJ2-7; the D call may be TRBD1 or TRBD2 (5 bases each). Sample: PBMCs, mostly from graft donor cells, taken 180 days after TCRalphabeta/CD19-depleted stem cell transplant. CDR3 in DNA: TGCAGTGCTAGAGGAGGGAAGCAGGGCAGCGAGCAGTACTTC. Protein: CSARGGKQGSEQYF.